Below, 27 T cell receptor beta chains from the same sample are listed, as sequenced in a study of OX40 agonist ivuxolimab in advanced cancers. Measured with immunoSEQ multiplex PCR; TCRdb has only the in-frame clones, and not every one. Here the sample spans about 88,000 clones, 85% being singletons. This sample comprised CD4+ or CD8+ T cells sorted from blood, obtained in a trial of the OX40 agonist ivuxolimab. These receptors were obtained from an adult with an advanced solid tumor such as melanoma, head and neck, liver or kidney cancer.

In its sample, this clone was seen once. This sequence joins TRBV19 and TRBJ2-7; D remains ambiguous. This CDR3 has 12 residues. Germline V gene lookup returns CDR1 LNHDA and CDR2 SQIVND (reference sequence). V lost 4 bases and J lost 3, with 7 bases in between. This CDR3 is CASSTPYYEQYF. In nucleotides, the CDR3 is TGTGCCAGTAGTACTCCCTACTACGAGCAGTACTTC.

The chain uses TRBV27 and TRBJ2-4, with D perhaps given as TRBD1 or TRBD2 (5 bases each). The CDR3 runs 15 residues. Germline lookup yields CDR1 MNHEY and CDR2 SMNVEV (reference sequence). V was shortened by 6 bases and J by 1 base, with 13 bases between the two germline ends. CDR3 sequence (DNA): TGTGCCAGCAGCCGGGACCCCTCGGCCAAAAACATTCAGTACTTC. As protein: CASSRDPSAKNIQYF.

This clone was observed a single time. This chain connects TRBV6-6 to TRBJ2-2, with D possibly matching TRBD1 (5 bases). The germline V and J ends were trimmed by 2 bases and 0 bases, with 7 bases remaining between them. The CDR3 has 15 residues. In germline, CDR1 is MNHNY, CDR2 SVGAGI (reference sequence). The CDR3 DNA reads TGTGCCAGCAGTTACGTGGGGCCGAACACCGGGGAGCTGTTTTTT. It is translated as CASSYVGPNTGELFF.

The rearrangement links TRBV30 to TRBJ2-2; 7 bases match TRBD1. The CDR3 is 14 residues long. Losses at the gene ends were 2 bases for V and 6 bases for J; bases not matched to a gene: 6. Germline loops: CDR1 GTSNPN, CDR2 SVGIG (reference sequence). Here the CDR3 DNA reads TGTGCCTGGAGTTTGACAGGGCGGGCCGGGGAGCTGTTTTTT. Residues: CAWSLTGRAGELFF.

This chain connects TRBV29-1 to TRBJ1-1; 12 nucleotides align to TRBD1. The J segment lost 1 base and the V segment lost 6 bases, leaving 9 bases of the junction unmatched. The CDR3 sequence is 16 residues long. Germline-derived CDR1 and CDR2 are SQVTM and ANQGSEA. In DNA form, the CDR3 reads TGCAGCGTGGGAGGGGACAGGGGGCTGAAGAACACTGAAGCTTTCTTT. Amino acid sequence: CSVGGDRGLKNTEAFF. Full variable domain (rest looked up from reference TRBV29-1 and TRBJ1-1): SAVISQKPSRDICQRGTSLTIQCQVDSQVTMMFWYRQQPGQSLTLIATANQGSEATYESGFVIDKFPISRPNLTFSTLTVSNMSPEDSSIYLCSVGGDRGLKNTEAFFGQGTRLTVV.

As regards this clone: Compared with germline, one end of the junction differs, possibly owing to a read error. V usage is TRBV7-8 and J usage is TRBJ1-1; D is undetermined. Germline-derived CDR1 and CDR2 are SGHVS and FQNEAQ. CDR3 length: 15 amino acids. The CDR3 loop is CASSLAGFVNSEAFF. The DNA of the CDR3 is TGTGCCAGCAGCTTAGCTGGGTTCGTGAACTCTGAAGCTTTCTTT.

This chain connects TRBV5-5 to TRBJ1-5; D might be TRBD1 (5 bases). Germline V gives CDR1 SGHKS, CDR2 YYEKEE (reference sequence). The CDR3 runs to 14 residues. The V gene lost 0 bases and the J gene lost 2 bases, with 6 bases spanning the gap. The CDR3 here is CASSLVGGNQPQHF. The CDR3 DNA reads TGTGCCAGCAGCTTGGTAGGGGGCAATCAGCCCCAGCATTTT. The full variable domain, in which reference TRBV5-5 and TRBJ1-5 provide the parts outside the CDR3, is DAGVTQSPTHLIKTRGQQVTLRCSPISGHKSVSWYQQVLGQGPQFIFQYYEKEERGRGNFPDRFSARQFPNYSSELNVNALLLGDSALYLCASSLVGGNQPQHFGDGTRLSIL.

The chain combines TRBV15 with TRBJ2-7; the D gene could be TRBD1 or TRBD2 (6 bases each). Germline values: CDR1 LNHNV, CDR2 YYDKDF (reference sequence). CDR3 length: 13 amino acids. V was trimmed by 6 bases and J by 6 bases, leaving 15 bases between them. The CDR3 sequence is CATRGVGGSEQYF. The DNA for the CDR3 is TGTGCCACCAGAGGGGTAGGGGGGAGCGAGCAGTACTTC.

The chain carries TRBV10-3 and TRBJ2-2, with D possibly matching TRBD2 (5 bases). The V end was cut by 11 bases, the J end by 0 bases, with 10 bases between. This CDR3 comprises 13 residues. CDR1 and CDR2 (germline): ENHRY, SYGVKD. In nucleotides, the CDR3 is TGTGCCGTACGACTATCGAACACCGGGGAGCTGTTTTTT. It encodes CAVRLSNTGELFF.

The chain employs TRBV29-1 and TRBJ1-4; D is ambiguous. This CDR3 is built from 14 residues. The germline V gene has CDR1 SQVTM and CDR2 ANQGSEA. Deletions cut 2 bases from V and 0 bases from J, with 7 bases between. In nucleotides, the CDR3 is TGCAGCGTTGAAAGCCCGACAACTAATGAAAAACTGTTTTTT. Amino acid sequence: CSVESPTTNEKLFF. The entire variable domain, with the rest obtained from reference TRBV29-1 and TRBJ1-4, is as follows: SAVISQKPSRDICQRGTSLTIQCQVDSQVTMMFWYRQQPGQSLTLIATANQGSEATYESGFVIDKFPISRPNLTFSTLTVSNMSPEDSSIYLCSVESPTTNEKLFFGSGTQLSVL.

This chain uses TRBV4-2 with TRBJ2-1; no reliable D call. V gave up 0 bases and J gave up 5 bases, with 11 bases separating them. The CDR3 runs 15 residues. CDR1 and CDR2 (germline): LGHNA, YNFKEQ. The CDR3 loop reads CASSQDQYSHNEQFF. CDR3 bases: TGTGCCAGCAGCCAAGATCAGTACAGCCACAATGAGCAGTTCTTC.

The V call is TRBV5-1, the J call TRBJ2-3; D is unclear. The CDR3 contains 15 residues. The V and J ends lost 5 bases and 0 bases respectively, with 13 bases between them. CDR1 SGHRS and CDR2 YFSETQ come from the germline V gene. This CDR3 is CASSQGHTSTDTQYF. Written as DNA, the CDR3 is TGCGCCAGCAGTCAAGGGCACACTAGCACAGATACGCAGTATTTT.

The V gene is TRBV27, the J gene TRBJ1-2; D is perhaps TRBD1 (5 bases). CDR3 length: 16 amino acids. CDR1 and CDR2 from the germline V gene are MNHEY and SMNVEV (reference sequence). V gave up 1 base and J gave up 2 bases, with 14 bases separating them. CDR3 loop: CASSLLLGGGNYGYTF. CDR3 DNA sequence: TGTGCCAGCAGTTTATTGCTAGGCGGGGGGAACTATGGCTACACCTTC.

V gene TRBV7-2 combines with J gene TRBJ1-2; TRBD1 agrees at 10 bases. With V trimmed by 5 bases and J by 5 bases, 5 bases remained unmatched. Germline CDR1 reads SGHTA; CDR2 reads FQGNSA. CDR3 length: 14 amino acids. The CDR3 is CASSLRTGGYGYTF. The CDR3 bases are TGTGCCAGCAGCCTTCGGACAGGGGGTTATGGCTACACCTTC.

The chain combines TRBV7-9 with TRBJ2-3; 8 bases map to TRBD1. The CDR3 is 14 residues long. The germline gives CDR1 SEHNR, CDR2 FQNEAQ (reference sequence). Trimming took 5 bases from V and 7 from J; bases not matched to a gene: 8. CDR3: CASSPRQGINTQYF. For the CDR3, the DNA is TGTGCCAGCAGCCCCCGACAGGGGATCAATACGCAGTATTTT.

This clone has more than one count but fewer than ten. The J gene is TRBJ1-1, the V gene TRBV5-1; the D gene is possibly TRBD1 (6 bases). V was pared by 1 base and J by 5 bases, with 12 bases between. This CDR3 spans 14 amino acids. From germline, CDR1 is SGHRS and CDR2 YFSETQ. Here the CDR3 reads CASSLNPRGTEAFF. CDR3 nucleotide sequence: TGCGCCAGCAGCTTGAATCCCAGGGGAACTGAAGCTTTCTTT.

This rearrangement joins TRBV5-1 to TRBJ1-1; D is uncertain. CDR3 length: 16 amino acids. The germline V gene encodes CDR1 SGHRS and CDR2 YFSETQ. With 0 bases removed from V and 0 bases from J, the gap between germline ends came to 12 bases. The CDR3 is CASSLGAGSMNTEAFF. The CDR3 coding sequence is TGCGCCAGCAGCTTGGGCGCGGGCAGCATGAACACTGAAGCTTTCTTT.

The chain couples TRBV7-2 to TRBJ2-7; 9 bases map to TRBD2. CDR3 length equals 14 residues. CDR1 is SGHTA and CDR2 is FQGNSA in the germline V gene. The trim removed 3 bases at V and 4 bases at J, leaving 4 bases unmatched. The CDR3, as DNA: TGTGCCAGCAGCTTCGTGACTAGCGGTTACGAGCAGTACTTC. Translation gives CASSFVTSGYEQYF.

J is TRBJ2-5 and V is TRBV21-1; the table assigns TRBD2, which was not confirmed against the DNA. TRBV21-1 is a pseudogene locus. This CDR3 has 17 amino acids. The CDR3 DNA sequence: TGTGCCAGCAGCAGGGCCCGGCGGGCGGGGGCCAGGGAGACCCAGTACTTC. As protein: CASSRARRAGARETQYF.

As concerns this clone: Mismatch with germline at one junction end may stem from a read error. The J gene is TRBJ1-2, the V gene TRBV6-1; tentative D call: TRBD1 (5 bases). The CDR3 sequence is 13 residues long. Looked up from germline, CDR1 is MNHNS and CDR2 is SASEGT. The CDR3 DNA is TGTGCCAACAGTAGGGGAACTAACTATGGCTACACCTTC. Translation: CANSRGTNYGYTF.

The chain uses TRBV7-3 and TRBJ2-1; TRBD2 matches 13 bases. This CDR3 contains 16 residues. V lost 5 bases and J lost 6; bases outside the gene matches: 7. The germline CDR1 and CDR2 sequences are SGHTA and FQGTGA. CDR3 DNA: TGTGCCAGCAGCGCCGGACTAGCGGGAGATGGCAATGAGCAGTTCTTC. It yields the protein CASSAGLAGDGNEQFF.

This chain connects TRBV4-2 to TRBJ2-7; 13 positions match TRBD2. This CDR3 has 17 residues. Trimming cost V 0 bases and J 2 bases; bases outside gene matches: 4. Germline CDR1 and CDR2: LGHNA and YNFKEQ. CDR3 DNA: TGTGCCAGCAGCCAAGAAGGGGGGACTAGCGGGACCTACGAGCAGTACTTC. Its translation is CASSQEGGTSGTYEQYF.

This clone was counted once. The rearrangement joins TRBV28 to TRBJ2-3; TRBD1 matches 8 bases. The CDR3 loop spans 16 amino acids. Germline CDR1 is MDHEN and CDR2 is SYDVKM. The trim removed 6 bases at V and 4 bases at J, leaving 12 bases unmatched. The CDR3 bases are TGTGCCAGCAGCGCGCTCGGCAGGGGGCGTGCAGATACGCAGTATTTT. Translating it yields CASSALGRGRADTQYF.

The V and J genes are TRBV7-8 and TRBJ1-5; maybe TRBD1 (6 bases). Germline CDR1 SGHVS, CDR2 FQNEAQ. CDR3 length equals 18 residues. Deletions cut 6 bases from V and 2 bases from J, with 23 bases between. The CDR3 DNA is TGTGCCAGCAGTCATCCCAATAGGGGGGTCGGTGGCAATCAGCCCCAGCATTTT. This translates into CASSHPNRGVGGNQPQHF.

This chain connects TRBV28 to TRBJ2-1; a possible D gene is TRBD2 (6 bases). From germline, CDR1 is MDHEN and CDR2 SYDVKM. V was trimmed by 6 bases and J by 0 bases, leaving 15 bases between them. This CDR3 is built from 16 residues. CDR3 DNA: TGTGCCAGCAGCACAATCCGGGGGAGCTCCTACAATGAGCAGTTCTTC. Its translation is CASSTIRGSSYNEQFF. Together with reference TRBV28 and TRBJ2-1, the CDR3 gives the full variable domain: DVKVTQSSRYLVKRTGEKVFLECVQDMDHENMFWYRQDPGLGLRLIYFSYDVKMKEKGDIPEGYSVSREKKERFSLILESASTNQTSMYLCASSTIRGSSYNEQFFGPGTRLTVL.

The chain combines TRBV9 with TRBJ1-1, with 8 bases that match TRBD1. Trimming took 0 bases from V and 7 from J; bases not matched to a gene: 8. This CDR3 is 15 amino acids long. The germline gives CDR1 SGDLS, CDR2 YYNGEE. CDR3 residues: CASSVDGQGFGEAFF. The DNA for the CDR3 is TGTGCCAGCAGCGTAGACGGACAGGGTTTCGGTGAAGCTTTCTTT.

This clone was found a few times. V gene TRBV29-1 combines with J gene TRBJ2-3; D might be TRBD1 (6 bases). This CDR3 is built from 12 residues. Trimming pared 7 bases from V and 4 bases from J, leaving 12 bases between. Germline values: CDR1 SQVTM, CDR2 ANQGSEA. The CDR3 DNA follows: TGCAGCGGCCGAAAGGGGGCAGATACGCAGTATTTT. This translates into CSGRKGADTQYF.